Listed below are T cell receptor beta chains from one sample, sequenced in a study of shared clonotypes between healthy human individuals. Sequencing was performed with immunoSEQ multiplex PCR; in TCRdb, only in-frame clones are kept and a portion is missing. This sample carries about 1.5 million clones, 96% of them seen once, and the ten largest clones take roughly 1.2%. Source material: naive CD4+ T cells sorted from blood. The receptors shown here come from a man aged 25-45 years in good health. CDR3s include the opening cysteine and the closing phenylalanine or tryptophan. D genes are given only for firm matches. Some rows mark clone size as missing; the rest say once, few, many or name a class of expanded clone.

v_gene,abundance,d_gene,j_gene,len,CDR3aa,CDR3nt
TRBV25-1,.,TRBD1,TRBJ1-5,15,CASSASTGLGQPQHF,TGTGCCAGCAGTGCCTCGACAGGGTTGGGTCAGCCCCAGCATTTT
TRBV13,.,TRBD2,TRBJ2-3,16,CASSIRGTSGSDTQYF,TGTGCCAGCAGCATAAGGGGGACTAGCGGTTCAGATACGCAGTATTTT
TRBV18,.,.,TRBJ2-5,12,CASSQPGETQYF,TGTGCCAGCTCCCAACCGGGAGAGACCCAGTACTTC
TRBV19,once,.,TRBJ2-1,13,CASSRTGNNEQFF,TGTGCCAGTAGTAGGACTGGAAACAATGAGCAGTTCTTC
TRBV28,.,.,TRBJ1-2,14,CASSLGGGVNGYTF,TGTGCCAGCAGCCTCGGGGGGGGCGTAAATGGCTACACCTTC
TRBV5-4,.,.,TRBJ2-7,13,CASSARTAQVQYF,TGTGCCAGCAGCGCGCGGACAGCACAGGTGCAGTACTTC
TRBV5-4,.,TRBD1,TRBJ2-5,15,CASSLASSGGETQYF,TGTGCCAGCAGCTTGGCGTCGTCAGGGGGAGAGACCCAGTACTTC
TRBV15,once,.,TRBJ1-1,14,CATSIGGFGTEAFF,TGTGCCACCAGCATTGGGGGGTTTGGGACTGAAGCTTTCTTT
TRBV5-1,.,TRBD2,TRBJ2-1,15,CASSLIAGSYNEQFF,TGCGCCAGCAGCCTGATAGCGGGGAGTTACAATGAGCAGTTCTTC
TRBV5-1,.,TRBD2,TRBJ2-6,18,CASSLMGREGIGANVLTF,TGCGCCAGCAGCCTGATGGGGCGGGAGGGAATTGGGGCCAACGTCCTGACTTTC
TRBV6-5,.,TRBD1,TRBJ2-1,15,CASSSGTAKGNEQFF,TGTGCCAGCAGTTCCGGGACAGCAAAAGGGAATGAGCAGTTCTTC
TRBV6-6,.,.,TRBJ2-3,12,CASRDYTDTQYF,TGTGCCAGCAGAGATTACACAGATACGCAGTATTTT
TRBV5-1,.,.,TRBJ1-4,15,CASSLQGSTNEKLFF,TGCGCCAGCAGCTTACAGGGTTCAACTAATGAAAAACTGTTTTTT
TRBV4-1,.,.,TRBJ1-6,14,CASSQAGLNSPLHF,TGCGCCAGCAGCCAAGCAGGACTTAATTCACCCCTCCACTTT
TRBV9,.,.,TRBJ2-1,18,CASSVGTGIGSSYNEQFF,TGTGCCAGCAGCGTAGGAACAGGGATTGGGAGCTCCTACAATGAGCAGTTCTTC
TRBV2,.,TRBD2,TRBJ2-4,20,CASSNKGLAGGPLAKNIQYF,TGTGCCAGCAGCAACAAGGGACTAGCGGGAGGCCCCTTAGCCAAAAACATTCAGTACTTC
TRBV19,.,.,TRBJ1-5,12,CASSRLGQPQHF,TGTGCCAGTAGTCGTTTGGGTCAGCCCCAGCATTTT
TRBV9,few,.,TRBJ2-7,14,CASSARDWGYEQYF,TGTGCCAGCAGCGCCCGGGACTGGGGCTACGAGCAGTACTTC
TRBV7-9,.,.,TRBJ1-3,13,CASSSPEANTIYF,TGTGCCAGCAGCAGTCCAGAAGCAAACACCATATATTTT
TRBV28,.,.,TRBJ1-2,14,CASSLIAGFYGYTF,TGTGCCAGCAGTTTAATAGCAGGATTCTATGGCTACACCTTC
TRBV7-6,.,TRBD2,TRBJ2-1,17,CASSLRRREGPHNEQFF,TGTGCCAGCAGCTTACGAAGGCGGGAGGGCCCGCACAATGAGCAGTTCTTC
TRBV5-1,.,TRBD1,TRBJ2-6,16,CASSDRVDSGANVLTF,TGCGCCAGCAGCGACAGGGTGGACTCTGGGGCCAACGTCCTGACTTTC
TRBV30,.,.,TRBJ2-3,14,CARGAGSPADTQYF,TGTGCGAGGGGGGCGGGAAGCCCCGCAGATACGCAGTATTTT
TRBV9,.,.,TRBJ2-7,14,CASSVDPAPYEQYF,TGTGCCAGCAGCGTAGACCCCGCCCCCTACGAGCAGTACTTC
TRBV18,.,TRBD2,TRBJ2-3,16,CASSPGTSGRRNTQYF,TGTGCCAGCTCTCCCGGGACTAGCGGGAGGAGGAATACGCAGTATTTT
TRBV28,.,.,TRBJ2-3,17,CASSRTGASRGADTQYF,TGTGCCAGCAGTCGGACGGGCGCTTCGAGGGGGGCAGATACGCAGTATTTT
TRBV7-9,.,.,TRBJ2-7,12,CASSQNRYEQYF,TGTGCCAGCAGCCAAAATAGATACGAGCAGTACTTC
TRBV5-8,.,TRBD1,TRBJ2-7,13,CASRRTGVYEQYF,TGTGCCAGCAGAAGGACAGGGGTCTACGAGCAGTACTTC
TRBV5-5,.,.,TRBJ1-1,14,CASSLARVDTEAFF,TGTGCCAGCAGCTTGGCCAGGGTTGACACTGAAGCTTTCTTT
TRBV7-9,.,TRBD1,TRBJ1-1,14,CASSLVGTGTEAFF,TGTGCCAGCAGCTTAGTTGGGACAGGGACTGAAGCTTTCTTT
TRBV7-8,.,.,TRBJ2-7,12,CASRDRVYEQYF,TGTGCCAGCAGAGACCGCGTCTACGAGCAGTACTTC
TRBV19,.,TRBD2,TRBJ2-3,15,CASSAAGGPWRAQYF,TGTGCCAGTAGTGCAGCGGGAGGGCCGTGGAGAGCGCAGTATTTT
TRBV15,.,.,TRBJ2-7,16,CATSIYPHSEQYEQYF,TGTGCCACCAGCATTTACCCACATAGCGAGCAATACGAGCAGTACTTC
TRBV5-4,.,TRBD2,TRBJ2-1,14,CASRGGSSYNEQFF,TGTGCCAGCAGAGGCGGGAGCTCCTACAATGAGCAGTTCTTC
TRBV7-9,.,TRBD2,TRBJ2-1,14,CASSLGTGGNEQFF,TGTGCCAGCAGCTTAGGAACGGGGGGCAATGAGCAGTTCTTC
TRBV11-2,.,.,TRBJ2-7,13,CASSLDWIYEQYF,TGTGCCAGCAGCTTAGATTGGATTTACGAGCAGTACTTC
TRBV6-5,.,.,TRBJ2-7,13,CASSESGTIEQYF,TGTGCCAGCAGTGAATCCGGGACAATCGAGCAGTACTTC
TRBV28,.,TRBD1,TRBJ2-2,18,CASSFPFADRGYTGELFF,TGTGCCAGCAGTTTCCCGTTCGCGGACAGGGGGTACACCGGGGAGCTGTTTTTT
TRBV18,.,.,TRBJ2-3,14,CASSPIRGTDTQYF,TGTGCCAGCTCACCAATCCGGGGCACAGATACGCAGTATTTT
TRBV28,once,.,TRBJ1-3,16,CASSSQDRYSGNTIYF,TGTGCCAGCAGTTCCCAGGACAGATACTCTGGAAACACCATATATTTT